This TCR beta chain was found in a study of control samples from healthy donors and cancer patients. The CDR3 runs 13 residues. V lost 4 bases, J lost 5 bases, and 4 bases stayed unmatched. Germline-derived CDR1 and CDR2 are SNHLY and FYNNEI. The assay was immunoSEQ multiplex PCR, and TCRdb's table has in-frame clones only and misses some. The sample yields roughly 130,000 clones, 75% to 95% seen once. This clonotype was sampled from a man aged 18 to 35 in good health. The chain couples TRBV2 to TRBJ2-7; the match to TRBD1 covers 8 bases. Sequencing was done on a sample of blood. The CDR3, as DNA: TGTGCCAGCAGTGTTCAGGGGGCCAACGAGCAGTACTTC. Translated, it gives CASSVQGANEQYF.